This entry is about one TCR beta chain. Sequenced by immunoSEQ multiplex PCR; TCRdb stores in-frame clones only, minus some. The table lists about 120,000 clones, around nine tenths of them singletons, with 9.5% to 13% in the top ten. This CDR3 region has 13 residues. Looked up from germline, CDR1 is GTSNPN and CDR2 is SVGIG (reference sequence). V was clipped by 0 bases and J by 10 bases, with 13 bases between them. The data were taken from a study of control samples from healthy donors and cancer patients. The receptor was derived from a man aged 25 to 45 in good health. The chain joins TRBV30 to TRBJ1-3; D is unresolved. The sequencing input was blood. CDR3 amino acids: CAWSVGTLQTIYF. Here the CDR3 DNA reads TGTGCCTGGAGTGTCGGAACCCTACAGACCATATATTTT.